Below, 9 T cell receptor beta chains from the same sample are listed, as sequenced in a study of radiation and T cells in renal cell carcinoma. The repertoire was sequenced with immunoSEQ multiplex PCR; TCRdb's copy has only in-frame clones and lacks some. The table shows 130,000 or so clones, with roughly 84% occurring only once. The time point is: baseline pretreatment blood. The treatment denotes: 15 Gy SBRT to primary tumor, nephrectomy 4 weeks later. The input for sequencing was blood, taken from a patient whose treatment included radiotherapy and nephrectomy. Receptors were obtained from a woman in her fifties or sixties with renal cell carcinoma.

V is TRBV7-2 and J is TRBJ2-3; the D call may be TRBD1 or TRBD2 (5 bases each). V lost 1 base and J 4 bases, leaving 9 bases between the germline ends. Germline V gene sequence: CDR1 SGHTA, CDR2 FQGNSA. There are 14 residues in the CDR3. CDR3 in DNA: TGTGCCAGCAGCTTAGACGGGGCTTCAGATACGCAGTATTTT. It specifies CASSLDGASDTQYF.

This rearrangement joins TRBV5-1 to TRBJ1-2, with D hard to call. Germline loops: CDR1 SGHRS, CDR2 YFSETQ. Trimming took 2 bases from V and 2 from J, leaving 10 bases between them. This CDR3 contains 14 residues. CDR3 in DNA: TGCGCCAGCAGCTTTCGGTCGGAGAACTATGGCTACACCTTC. Protein sequence: CASSFRSENYGYTF.

This chain links TRBV10-3 with TRBJ2-5; D remains ambiguous. Deletions cut 2 bases from V and 8 bases from J, with 9 bases between. Germline V gene lookup returns CDR1 ENHRY and CDR2 SYGVKD. This CDR3 has 12 residues. DNA for the CDR3: TGTGCCATCAGTGAGGACCGAGCAACCCAGTACTTC. This codes for CAISEDRATQYF.

The chain carries TRBV18 and TRBJ2-7; the D gene could be TRBD1 or TRBD2 (6 bases each). The V end lost 1 base, the J end lost 0 bases, and 13 bases lay between the germline ends. Germline lookup yields CDR1 KGHSH and CDR2 LQKENI. CDR3 length: 16 amino acids. CDR3 in DNA: TGTGCCAGCTCACCACAGGAGGGGGTGTCCTCCTACGAGCAGTACTTC. Protein sequence: CASSPQEGVSSYEQYF.

V usage is TRBV5-4 and J usage is TRBJ2-3; D call uncertain. This CDR3 is built from 15 residues. V lost 0 bases and J 4 bases, leaving 12 bases between the germline ends. The germline CDR1 and CDR2 sequences are SGHNT and YYREEE (reference sequence). CDR3 bases: TGTGCCAGCAGCTTGGCCCCCCAAGGTCCAGATACGCAGTATTTT. It encodes CASSLAPQGPDTQYF.

The chain joins TRBV30 to TRBJ2-5; D remains ambiguous. Germline CDR1 and CDR2: GTSNPN and SVGIG (reference sequence). The CDR3 covers 14 residues. V was clipped by 4 bases and J by 1 base, with 13 bases between them. The CDR3, as DNA: TGTGCCTGGACCCAAGATCCCCCCCAAGAGACCCAGTACTTC. Encoded protein: CAWTQDPPQETQYF.

The gene calls are TRBV10-3 and TRBJ2-3, with a weak D call TRBD2 (6 bases). The germline V gene encodes CDR1 ENHRY and CDR2 SYGVKD. V lost 0 bases, J lost 0 bases, and 10 bases lay in between. The CDR3 length is 16 residues. The CDR3 here is CAISESLGGSTDTQYF. The CDR3 bases are TGTGCCATCAGTGAGTCCCTGGGGGGAAGCACAGATACGCAGTATTTT.

J is TRBJ1-2 and V is TRBV25-1, with D unresolved. Germline loops: CDR1 MGHDK, CDR2 SYGVNS. The CDR3 is 15 residues long. The V gene lost 2 bases and the J gene lost 0 bases, with 10 bases spanning the gap. The CDR3 protein is CASSEGGIPNYGYTF. CDR3 DNA sequence: TGTGCCAGCAGTGAAGGAGGGATTCCTAACTATGGCTACACCTTC.

The rearrangement links TRBV6-6 to TRBJ1-2; D is perhaps TRBD1 (5 bases). V lost 8 bases to trimming and J lost 2 bases, with 15 bases between them. Looked up from germline, CDR1 is MNHNY and CDR2 is SVGAGI (reference sequence). The CDR3 runs 14 residues. The CDR3 DNA follows: TGTGCCAGCCACACGGGGGGTGAGAACTATGGCTACACCTTC. It translates to CASHTGGENYGYTF.